These T cell receptor beta chains were read from a single sample in a study of OX40 agonist ivuxolimab in advanced cancers. Sequencing used immunoSEQ multiplex PCR; TCRdb keeps in-frame clones, though not all of them. This sample has 35,000 to 50,000 clones, with 80% to 90% found just once. The input for sequencing was CD4+ or CD8+ T cells sorted from blood, taken in a trial of the OX40 agonist ivuxolimab. The receptors here all came from an adult with an advanced solid tumor such as melanoma, head and neck, liver or kidney cancer. The CDR3 runs from the conserved cysteine through the conserved F or W. The D gene is left open where the match is weak. Part of the rows lack a size; the others show once, few, many or a class for expanded clones.

CDR3nt,CDR3aa,j_gene,d_gene,abundance,v_gene
TGTGCCAGCAGCTTGACTCCGAACACTGAAGCTTTCTTT,CASSLTPNTEAFF,TRBJ1-1,.,few,TRBV7-2
TGTGCCAGCTGTGTAGGTTTGACTAGCGGGGGGGCCAATGAGCAGTTCTTC,CASCVGLTSGGANEQFF,TRBJ2-1,TRBD2,.,TRBV2
TGTGCCAGCAGTTTCCGCCGGGTTTCACCCCTCCACTTT,CASSFRRVSPLHF,TRBJ1-6,.,.,TRBV28
TGTGCCAGCAGTGATCGGACTAGCGGGGGGGCAAAAGATACGCAGTATTTT,CASSDRTSGGAKDTQYF,TRBJ2-3,TRBD2,.,TRBV2
TGTGCCATCAGCGACAGGGGTGGAGAGACCCAGTACTTC,CAISDRGGETQYF,TRBJ2-5,TRBD1,.,TRBV10-3
TGTGCCAGCAGTTACTCCGGGACTGCGGCAGAGACCCAGTACTTC,CASSYSGTAAETQYF,TRBJ2-5,.,.,TRBV6-5
TGTGCCAGCAGTTTATATCAAACCCTCTTTACAACTAATGAAAAACTGTTTTTT,CASSLYQTLFTTNEKLFF,TRBJ1-4,.,.,TRBV28
TGCGCCAGCAGCCAGCAGGCAGGCAACGATTCACCCCTCCACTTT,CASSQQAGNDSPLHF,TRBJ1-6,.,.,TRBV5-1
TGTGCCTGTACTCGTAGCGGGGGTGCGGGAGAGACCCAGTACTTC,CACTRSGGAGETQYF,TRBJ2-5,TRBD2,.,TRBV30
TGTGCCAGCAGCAACAATCAGGGGGCGCGCGACTACACCTTC,CASSNNQGARDYTF,TRBJ1-2,TRBD1,.,TRBV6-1
TGTGCCAGCAGTGGGGGGCGTAGTAATGAGCAGTTCTTC,CASSGGRSNEQFF,TRBJ2-1,.,.,TRBV7-9
TGCGCCAGCAGCTTGGATGGGGGGTCGAACACCGGGGAGCTGTTTTTT,CASSLDGGSNTGELFF,TRBJ2-2,.,.,TRBV5-1
TGTGCCAGCAGCAAGGGGGGACAGGAGTATGGCTACACCTTC,CASSKGGQEYGYTF,TRBJ1-2,TRBD1,.,TRBV5-4
TGTGCCAGCAGCTTAGCCAGACCGGGCCTCCACAATGAGCAGTTCTTC,CASSLARPGLHNEQFF,TRBJ2-1,.,once,TRBV7-8
TGTGCCAGCACCCCGGGGACGGGAGGAGCCGAGCAGTACTTC,CASTPGTGGAEQYF,TRBJ2-7,TRBD2,.,TRBV6-6
TGTGCCAGCTCACCACCGAATCCGGGGCACGAGCAGTACTTC,CASSPPNPGHEQYF,TRBJ2-7,.,.,TRBV18
TGTGCCAGCAGCTTGGCTGAGAATTCACCCCTCCACTTT,CASSLAENSPLHF,TRBJ1-6,.,.,TRBV7-2
TGTGCCAGCAGCGGAACAAACTATGGCTACACCTTC,CASSGTNYGYTF,TRBJ1-2,.,.,TRBV5-4
TGCAGTGCCCGGACCACCTACGAGCAGTACTTC,CSARTTYEQYF,TRBJ2-7,.,.,TRBV20-1
TGTGCCAGCAGCTACTGGACAGGGTGGGAGAATGAGCAGTTCTTC,CASSYWTGWENEQFF,TRBJ2-1,TRBD1,.,TRBV7-2
TGTGCCATCAAACACGACAGGGATGGGACTGAAGCTTTCTTT,CAIKHDRDGTEAFF,TRBJ1-1,TRBD1,.,TRBV10-3
TGTGCCAGCAGCTTTGTGGATTCACCCCTCCACTTT,CASSFVDSPLHF,TRBJ1-6,.,.,TRBV5-4
TGTGCCAGCAGCTTCACAGGAACCATGAACACTGAAGCTTTCTTT,CASSFTGTMNTEAFF,TRBJ1-1,.,.,TRBV7-9
TGCGCCAGCAGCCTCACGGGGCAGGGGGACGTCTATGGCTACACCTTC,CASSLTGQGDVYGYTF,TRBJ1-2,TRBD1,.,TRBV4-1
TGTGCTAGTGCCACAGGAAACTATGGCTACACCTTC,CASATGNYGYTF,TRBJ1-2,.,.,TRBV12-5
TGTGCCAGCAGCTCTGGACAGGGGGCGACCGGAAACACCATATATTTT,CASSSGQGATGNTIYF,TRBJ1-3,TRBD1,.,TRBV7-6
TGTGCCAGCAGCTTAGTAGGGACCACTAGCACAGATACGCAGTATTTT,CASSLVGTTSTDTQYF,TRBJ2-3,.,.,TRBV7-9
TGTGCCAGCAGCTTACCGGGGGACAGGCGTTTGGATGGCTACACCTTC,CASSLPGDRRLDGYTF,TRBJ1-2,TRBD1,.,TRBV7-9
TGTGCCTGGAGTTCGGCCTCCTACAATGAGCAGTTCTTC,CAWSSASYNEQFF,TRBJ2-1,.,.,TRBV30
TGTGCCAGCAGCTCGTTCACTGGGAACACTGAAGCTTTCTTT,CASSSFTGNTEAFF,TRBJ1-1,.,.,TRBV5-6
TGTGCCAGCAGCGTAATGGACAGGGGCCCCGGGGAGCTGTTTTTT,CASSVMDRGPGELFF,TRBJ2-2,TRBD1,.,TRBV9
TGCAGTGCTAGGGACGCCTACGAGCAGTACTTC,CSARDAYEQYF,TRBJ2-7,.,.,TRBV20-1
TGTGCCAGCAGTGAATCGGAGGGGTTGGCTGGGGCCAACGTCCTGACTTTC,CASSESEGLAGANVLTF,TRBJ2-6,.,.,TRBV25-1
TGTGCCAGCAGCCCACGAGGGACGGGCTACTATGGTGACTACACCTTC,CASSPRGTGYYGDYTF,TRBJ1-2,.,.,TRBV28
TGTGCCAGCAGCTTAGCCAACTCTGGAAACACCATATATTTT,CASSLANSGNTIYF,TRBJ1-3,.,.,TRBV7-2
TGTGCCAGCAGCACTCAGCGGGACAGACCCTTAGGCGAGCAGTACTTC,CASSTQRDRPLGEQYF,TRBJ2-7,.,.,TRBV11-3
TGTGCCAGCAGCTTCCCAGGGGCGGGTGGTGAAGCTTTCTTT,CASSFPGAGGEAFF,TRBJ1-1,.,.,TRBV5-6
TGTGCCAGCAGTGTCCAGGAGGATCAGCCCCAGCATTTT,CASSVQEDQPQHF,TRBJ1-5,.,.,TRBV6-4
TGCGCCAGCAGCCGCAGCGGGGGGCGGTCTCATGAGCAGTTCTTC,CASSRSGGRSHEQFF,TRBJ2-1,TRBD2,.,TRBV4-3
TGTGCCAGCAGCCCACAGCGGGCCTACACCGGGGAGCTGTTTTTT,CASSPQRAYTGELFF,TRBJ2-2,.,.,TRBV7-6
TGTGCCAGCAGCATGGGCGCGGCAGCTGGAAACACCATATATTTT,CASSMGAAAGNTIYF,TRBJ1-3,.,.,TRBV9
TGCGCCAGCAACGCCGGAAGGGGGGGGAATGAAAAACTGTTTTTT,CASNAGRGGNEKLFF,TRBJ1-4,.,once,TRBV4-1
TGCGCCAGCAGGGGCAGGGACAATCAGCCCCAGCATTTT,CASRGRDNQPQHF,TRBJ1-5,.,.,TRBV10-2
TGTGCCAGCAGCTTAGCAGGGGGCAAATACACCGGGGAGCTGTTTTTT,CASSLAGGKYTGELFF,TRBJ2-2,TRBD1,.,TRBV7-9
TGTGCCTGGAGTGCCCCAAGGGACAGGGGGAGTACTGAAGCTTTCTTT,CAWSAPRDRGSTEAFF,TRBJ1-1,TRBD1,.,TRBV30
TGCAGTGGACAGGGCCAAGAGACCCAGTACTTC,CSGQGQETQYF,TRBJ2-5,TRBD1,.,TRBV20-1
TGTGCCAGCAGCCACGAGTCCTACGAGCAGTACTTC,CASSHESYEQYF,TRBJ2-7,.,.,TRBV13